The 9 T cell receptor beta chains listed next were all sequenced from one sample in a study of T cell changes during pregnancy in multiple sclerosis. Assay: immunoSEQ multiplex PCR; the TCRdb copy retains only in-frame clones and omits some. Of 85,000 to 120,000 clones in the sample, about 90% were seen once. Sample: peripheral blood, taken before pregnancy. These receptors originate from a female donor with multiple sclerosis, enrolled in a pregnancy study.

This sequence joins TRBV19 and TRBJ1-5; maybe TRBD1 (5 bases). Deletions cut 6 bases from V and 3 bases from J, with 9 bases between. The CDR3 covers 13 residues. CDR1 is LNHDA, CDR2 SQIVND, per germline (reference sequence). The CDR3 is CASREGYNQPQHF. The CDR3 coding sequence is TGTGCCAGTAGGGAGGGGTACAATCAGCCCCAGCATTTT.

The rearrangement uses TRBV5-5 and TRBJ1-6; TRBD1 aligns across 9 bases. The CDR3 consists of 16 residues. Per the germline V gene, CDR1 is SGHKS and CDR2 is YYEKEE (reference sequence). With 0 bases clipped from V and 7 bases from J, the junction kept 5 bases outside the gene matches. Written as DNA, the CDR3 is TGTGCCAGCAGCTTGGGGCCAGGACAGGGGAATTCACCCCTCCACTTT. Amino acid sequence: CASSLGPGQGNSPLHF.

J is TRBJ1-3 and V is TRBV7-9; D is ambiguous. V gave up 3 bases and J gave up 2 bases, with 8 bases separating them. Germline CDR1 is SEHNR and CDR2 is FQNEAQ (reference sequence). The CDR3 consists of 14 residues. The CDR3 sequence is CASSFERAGNTIYF. The CDR3 DNA sequence: TGTGCCAGCAGCTTCGAGAGGGCTGGAAACACCATATATTTT.

V is TRBV15 and J is TRBJ2-7; weak D call: TRBD2 (6 bases). CDR3 length: 14 amino acids. Germline CDR1 reads LNHNV; CDR2 reads YYDKDF (reference sequence). Trimming took off 2 bases at V and 5 bases at J, with 13 bases between the two ends. The CDR3 bases are TGTGCCACCAGCAGAAACGGGAGACGGGACGAGCAGTACTTC. Translated, it gives CATSRNGRRDEQYF.

The chain is built from TRBV19 and TRBJ2-2; TRBD2 matches 7 bases. With V trimmed by 11 bases and J by 6 bases, 12 bases remained unmatched. Germline loops: CDR1 LNHDA, CDR2 SQIVND (reference sequence). The CDR3 totals 14 residues. The CDR3 DNA is TGTGCCGGGCAGGCGGGAGTGGGAGCCGGGGAGCTGTTTTTT. Its translation: CAGQAGVGAGELFF.

J is TRBJ2-1 and V is TRBV9; 9 bases fit TRBD2. Germline V gives CDR1 SGDLS, CDR2 YYNGEE. This CDR3 region has 15 residues. Losses at the gene ends were 4 bases for V and 6 bases for J; bases not matched to a gene: 8. The CDR3 loop is CASSPQGGGANEQFF. CDR3 nucleotides: TGTGCCAGCAGCCCGCAGGGCGGGGGGGCCAATGAGCAGTTCTTC.

This clone was seen only once. The genes are TRBV9 and TRBJ2-3; the D gene is possibly TRBD2 (6 bases). CDR1 SGDLS and CDR2 YYNGEE come from the germline V gene. V was cut by 0 bases and J by 2 bases, with 10 bases left in between. The CDR3 length is 15 residues. The CDR3 protein is CASSVDSGYTDTQYF. DNA of the CDR3: TGTGCCAGCAGCGTAGATAGCGGTTACACAGATACGCAGTATTTT.

The chain carries TRBV6-6 and TRBJ2-3; 11 nucleotides line up with TRBD2. The CDR3 spans 15 residues. V trimming: 3 bases; J trimming: 3 bases; junction bases outside the gene matches: 2. CDR1 is MNHNY and CDR2 is SVGAGI in the germline V gene (reference sequence). DNA for the CDR3: TGTGCCAGCAGTTATAGCGGGAGGGGGACAGATACGCAGTATTTT. It codes for CASSYSGRGTDTQYF.

For the CDR3, the DNA is TGTGCCAGCAGCTGGGACAGGGCTGACTCTGGGGCCAACGTCCTGACTTTC. Protein product: CASSWDRADSGANVLTF. This rearrangement joins TRBV14 to TRBJ2-6; TRBD1 agrees at 9 bases. The CDR3 sequence is 17 residues long. J gave up 0 bases and V 5 bases, and 5 bases lay outside the gene matches. CDR1 SGHDN and CDR2 FVKESK come from the germline V gene.